The 30 T cell receptor beta chains below come from one sample, sequenced in a study of blood T cell repertoires in acute mononucleosis. Sequencing was performed with immunoSEQ multiplex PCR; in TCRdb, only in-frame clones are kept and a portion is missing. The sample consists of 6,000 to 9,000 clones, approximately 26% of them appearing once. Time point: acute infectious mononucleosis, at clinical presentation within 2 weeks of symptom onset (visit 1). The sample consisted of EBV YVL epitope tetramer+ CD8+ T cells sorted from PBMCs, taken during acute infectious mononucleosis. Subset indicated: CD8 T cells binding a tetramer with EBV BRLF1 109-117 peptide (YVL-BR). Source of these receptors: a woman aged 18-30 years with infectious mononucleosis caused by EBV.

The table lists this clone with a count of one. A far larger clone differs by one base, so this is likely a read error. This chain uses TRBV30 with TRBJ2-1; D is uncertain. The germline CDR1 and CDR2 sequences are GTSNPN and SVGIG (reference sequence). The V end was cut by 4 bases, the J end by 1 base, with 11 bases between. The CDR3 has 14 residues. The CDR3 region is CAWILGSSYNEQFF. CDR3 sequence (DNA): TGTGCCTGGATTCTAGGATCTTCCTACAATGAGCAGTTCTTC.

The chain joins TRBV6-5 to TRBJ2-7; 8 bases line up with TRBD1. V gave up 6 bases and J gave up 3 bases; unmatched junction bases: 7. The CDR3 loop spans 14 amino acids. Germline CDR1 MNHEY, CDR2 SVGAGI. The CDR3 DNA reads TGTGCCAGCAGCCAGACAGGGGATTACTACGAGCAGTACTTC. Translated: CASSQTGDYYEQYF.

V is TRBV11-3 and J is TRBJ2-7; 7 nucleotides agree with TRBD2. J lost 3 bases, V lost 5 bases, and 10 bases had no gene match. The CDR3 is 15 amino acids. The V gene's germline CDR1 is SGHNT and CDR2 YENEEA. CDR3 in amino acids: CASSPSGKGLYEQYF. The CDR3 region has the DNA TGTGCCAGCAGCCCTAGCGGAAAAGGCCTCTACGAGCAGTACTTC.

This clone came up a few times. A far larger clone is just one base off, so this is likely a read error. The chain links TRBV29-1 to TRBJ2-1; no firm D call. Germline assignment: CDR1 SQVTM and CDR2 ANQGSEA. There are 13 residues in the CDR3. CDR3 region: CCVVAPTLNEQFF. The CDR3 DNA reads TGCTGCGTTGTGGCTCCCACCTTGAATGAGCAGTTCTTC.

This clone was recorded at least ten times. The V call is TRBV7-3, the J call TRBJ1-5, with D maybe TRBD1 (6 bases). The CDR3 is made up of 15 amino acids. The V end was cut by 5 bases, the J end by 2 bases, with 13 bases between. Per the germline V gene, CDR1 is SGHTA and CDR2 is FQGTGA. The CDR3: CASSHTGPGNQPQHF. CDR3 bases: TGTGCCAGCAGCCATACAGGGCCGGGCAATCAGCCCCAGCATTTT.

CDR3: CASSLTYGGAGELFF. The CDR3, as DNA: TGTGCCAGCAGCTTAACGTACGGAGGGGCCGGGGAGCTGTTTTTT. The chain carries TRBV7-4 and TRBJ2-2, with D perhaps TRBD2 (6 bases). Trimming pared 2 bases from V and 6 bases from J, leaving 13 bases between. The CDR3 covers 15 residues. Per germline, CDR1 SGHVT and CDR2 SQSDAQ.

Concerning this clone: A far bigger clonotype differs at one base, so this is likely a read error. The chain combines TRBV30 with TRBJ2-1; D gene ambiguous. The CDR3 contains 14 residues. Per the germline V gene, CDR1 is GTSNPN and CDR2 is SVGIG (reference sequence). V lost 7 bases to trimming and J lost 3 bases, with 16 bases between them. This CDR3 is CALNDGPNYNEQFF. The CDR3 DNA reads as TGTGCCTTGAATGATGGTCCAAACTACAATGAGCAGTTCTTC.

This clone was observed a handful of times. The gene calls are TRBV6-9 and TRBJ2-1; no clear D. The CDR3 loop spans 11 amino acids. Trimming removed 8 bases at V and 3 bases at J, with 5 bases between. Per germline, CDR1 MNHGY and CDR2 SVAAGI. CDR3 amino acids: CASGVYNEQFF. The CDR3 DNA sequence: TGTGCCAGCGGGGTCTACAATGAGCAGTTCTTC.

There are a few counts of this clone. This chain connects TRBV13 to TRBJ2-1; 9 nucleotides align to TRBD2. V lost 5 bases, J lost 6 bases, and 5 bases stayed unmatched. Germline CDR1 and CDR2: PRHDT and FYEKMQ (reference sequence). The CDR3 totals 14 residues. The CDR3 here is CASSLAGPSNEQFF. The CDR3 region has the DNA TGTGCCAGCAGCCTAGCGGGGCCAAGCAATGAGCAGTTCTTC.

This clone was seen more than once but under ten times. The V call is TRBV6-4, the J call TRBJ2-3, with 10 bases fitting TRBD1. J gave up 2 bases and V 5 bases, and 10 bases lay outside the gene matches. Germline CDR1 reads MRHNA; CDR2 reads SNTAGT. The length of the CDR3 is 17 residues. The CDR3 sequence is CASSSWDRGQNTDTQYF. CDR3 nucleotide sequence: TGTGCCAGCAGTTCCTGGGACAGGGGCCAAAACACAGATACGCAGTATTTT.

This clone has a handful of counts. Relative to the germline gene, one junction end is altered; a read error may explain this. The rearrangement uses TRBV10-3 and TRBJ2-1, with 7 bases that match TRBD2. The CDR3 contains 15 residues. Germline CDR1 is ENHRY and CDR2 is SYGVKD. CDR3 bases: TGTGCCAGCAGTGCAACTAGCGTACTCCCCAATGAGCAGTTCTTC. The encoded protein is CASSATSVLPNEQFF.

This clone was detected ten times or more. Germline and junction disagree at one end, which may indicate a read error. V gene TRBV10-3 combines with J gene TRBJ2-1; 7 bases fit TRBD2. Per the germline V gene, CDR1 is ENHRY and CDR2 is SYGVKD. This CDR3 is built from 15 residues. The CDR3 loop reads CASSYSGTNLLEQFF. As DNA, the CDR3 is TGTGCCAGCAGTTACTCGGGGACTAACCTCTTGGAGCAGTTCTTC.

Of note for this clone: A read error is the likely source, as a far larger clone sits one nucleotide away. The V and J genes are TRBV7-2 and TRBJ1-1; D call uncertain. CDR1 and CDR2 from the germline V gene are SGHTA and FQGNSA. V was trimmed by 7 bases and J by 4 bases, leaving 13 bases between them. The CDR3 is 13 amino acids. The CDR3 spells CASTTGGSTEAFF. The DNA of the CDR3 is TGTGCCAGCACCACGGGCGGGAGCACTGAAGCTTTCTTT.

In this sample, this clone turned up many times. The chain couples TRBV7-2 to TRBJ1-1; D unclear. The CDR3 has 15 amino acids. Trimming cost V 5 bases and J 1 base, with 14 bases left between them. CDR1 is SGHTA and CDR2 is FQGNSA in the germline V gene. CDR3 protein: CASSQALSANTEAFF. CDR3 in DNA: TGTGCCAGCAGCCAAGCCCTCTCCGCGAACACTGAAGCTTTCTTT.

This clone occurred many times. The chain is built from TRBV6-5 and TRBJ1-5; 7 bases fit TRBD1. V shed 6 bases and J 1 base; nucleotides not matched to a gene: 6. This CDR3 comprises 15 residues. From germline, CDR1 is MNHEY and CDR2 SVGAGI. This chain's CDR3 is CASRQLTGSNQPQHF. The CDR3, as DNA: TGTGCCAGCAGGCAGTTGACAGGGAGCAATCAGCCCCAGCATTTT.

This clone was observed a few times. This chain links TRBV7-1 with TRBJ2-3; a possible D gene is TRBD2 (6 bases). TRBV7-1 qualifies as an ORF whose function is uncertain. The length of the CDR3 is 13 residues. V was clipped by 4 bases and J by 6 bases, with 11 bases between them. CDR3 amino acids: CASSLLAGDTQYF. DNA of the CDR3: TGTGCCAGCAGCTTACTAGCTGGGGATACGCAGTATTTT.

This chain joins TRBV6-1 and TRBJ1-5; 7 nucleotides line up with TRBD1. There are 15 residues in the CDR3. V gave up 6 bases and J gave up 1 base; unmatched junction bases: 6. CDR1 is MNHNS and CDR2 is SASEGT in the germline V gene. The CDR3 protein is CASRQLTGSNQPQHF. Here the CDR3 DNA reads TGTGCCAGCAGGCAGTTGACAGGGAGCAATCAGCCCCAGCATTTT.

The chain employs TRBV13 and TRBJ2-7, with a tentative D call TRBD1 (5 bases). Germline V CDR1 and CDR2: PRHDT, FYEKMQ (reference sequence). V was shortened by 6 bases and J by 3 bases, with 9 bases between the two germline ends. This CDR3 spans 12 amino acids. The CDR3 DNA is TGTGCCAGCAGTCCAGACAGCTACGAGCAGTACTTC. It codes for CASSPDSYEQYF.

The chain combines TRBV11-2 with TRBJ2-1, with TRBD2 matching over 9 bases. V lost 5 bases and J lost 6; bases outside the gene matches: 5. This CDR3 is 14 amino acids long. Germline-derived CDR1 and CDR2 are SGHAT and FQNNGV. CDR3 sequence: CASSLAGPSNEQFF. CDR3 DNA: TGTGCCAGCAGCCTAGCGGGGCCAAGCAATGAGCAGTTCTTC. The full variable domain, with the rest looked up from reference TRBV11-2 and TRBJ2-1, is EAGVAQSPRYKIIEKRQSVAFWCNPISGHATLYWYQQILGQGPKLLIQFQNNGVVDDSQLPKDRFSAERLKGVDSTLKIQPAKLEDSAVYLCASSLAGPSNEQFFGPGTRLTVL.

Turning to this clone: A read error may produce the germline difference seen at one junction end. The V call is TRBV29-1, the J call TRBJ2-1; D not certain. The CDR3 contains 13 residues. Germline V gene lookup returns CDR1 SQVTM and CDR2 ANQGSEA. CDR3 in DNA: TGCAGCGTTGTGGCAGGCCCAAACAATGAGCAGCTCTTC. This sequence encodes CSVVAGPNNEQLF.

J is TRBJ2-7 and V is TRBV5-6; TRBD1 matches 10 bases. This CDR3 is built from 16 residues. The V gene end was trimmed by 3 bases and the J gene end by 0 bases; junction bases not matched to a gene: 6. CDR1 is SGHDT and CDR2 is YYEEEE in the germline V gene. The DNA of the CDR3 is TGTGCCAGCAGCTCGCCGGGACAGGGGATCTCCTACGAGCAGTACTTC. It specifies CASSSPGQGISYEQYF.

A remark on this clone: A far larger clone is only one base removed, so a read error is likely. This specimen includes other DNA sequences encoding the same CDR3. The chain has TRBV7-9 and TRBJ2-5; D not resolved. The CDR3 length is 12 residues. Deletions cut 5 bases from V and 1 base from J, with 5 bases between. Germline CDR1 SEHNR, CDR2 FQNEAQ (reference sequence). This CDR3 is CASSGSQETQYF. The CDR3 DNA is TGTGCCAGCAGCGGGTCCCAAGAGACCCAGTACTTC.

By share of the sample, this clone is large (0.1 to 1%). This CDR3 is also generated by other DNA sequences in the sample. The chain links TRBV5-4 to TRBJ2-4; D is possibly TRBD1 (5 bases). The CDR3 extends over 16 amino acids. The V gene's germline CDR1 is SGHNT and CDR2 YYREEE (reference sequence). V lost 1 base to trimming and J lost 5 bases, with 16 bases between them. The DNA for the CDR3 is TGTGCCAGCAGCTTGTCAGGTCAGGGATGGGAAAACATTCAGTACTTC. The encoded protein is CASSLSGQGWENIQYF.

The rearrangement links TRBV7-6 to TRBJ1-5, with 7 nucleotides matching TRBD1. V dropped 3 bases and J dropped 2; count of bases not matched to a gene: 4. Germline-derived CDR1 and CDR2 are SGHVS and FNYEAQ. The CDR3 is 15 residues long. The CDR3 here is CASSFTGAGNQPQHF. CDR3 DNA: TGTGCCAGCAGCTTCACAGGGGCGGGCAATCAGCCCCAGCATTTT.

About this clone itself: The likely explanation is a read error, given a far larger clone one base away. This specimen includes other DNA sequences encoding the same CDR3. V usage is TRBV19 and J usage is TRBJ2-1; D is ambiguous. Looked up from germline, CDR1 is LNHDA and CDR2 is SQIVND (reference sequence). CDR3 size: 14 residues. The V end was cut by 5 bases, the J end by 8 bases, with 16 bases between. The CDR3 DNA is TGTGCCAGTAGTGGAATACTTCGGGTGTATGAGCAGTTCTTC. Its protein product is CASSGILRVYEQFF.

As to this clone: A far larger clone is one nucleotide away, so this likely arose from a read error. The chain uses TRBV30 and TRBJ2-1, with 8 bases identical to TRBD1. The CDR3 is made up of 14 amino acids. Trimming removed 4 bases from V and 6 bases from J; junction bases left unmatched: 8. Germline CDR1 reads GTSNPN; CDR2 reads SVGIG (reference sequence). CDR3 bases: TGTGCCTGGATCGACAGGGGAGTGTGCAATGAGCAGTTCTTC. This sequence encodes CAWIDRGVCNEQFF.

This clone was counted at least ten times. Its ends do not fully match the called genes, so a read error is possible. The chain links TRBV10-3 to TRBJ2-7; no firm D call. There are 16 residues in the CDR3. CDR1 is ENHRY, CDR2 SYGVKD, per germline. CDR3 coding DNA: TGTGCCAGCAGTTCCGAACCCGGGTCATTTTCCCACGAGCAGTACTTC. Its protein product is CASSSEPGSFSHEQYF.

In this sample, this clone turned up many times. The V call is TRBV6-1, the J call TRBJ2-5, with D uncertain. The CDR3 has 11 amino acids. The V and J ends lost 3 bases and 5 bases respectively, with 4 bases between them. The germline CDR1 and CDR2 sequences are MNHNS and SASEGT. CDR3 DNA sequence: TGTGCCAGCAGTGACTTCGAGACCCAGTACTTC. Translating it yields CASSDFETQYF.

This clone showed up just a few times. The CDR3 nucleotides are TGTGCCAGCACCAATACCCTCGGACTCTCTCATGGGGAGCTGTTTTTT. Translation: CASTNTLGLSHGELFF. The chain has TRBV13 and TRBJ2-2, with D possibly being TRBD2 (5 bases). V was shortened by 7 bases and J by 8 bases, with 23 bases between the two germline ends. The germline CDR1 and CDR2 sequences are PRHDT and FYEKMQ (reference sequence). This CDR3 comprises 16 residues.

V gene TRBV11-2 combines with J gene TRBJ2-1, with D perhaps matching TRBD2 (6 bases). The CDR3 runs to 15 residues. V lost 11 bases to trimming and J lost 8 bases, with 25 bases between them. CDR1 and CDR2 from the germline V gene are SGHAT and FQNNGV. CDR3 DNA: TGTGCCTGGAGCCGCCCGGGACTCCAAGGGGATGAGCAGTTCTTC. This sequence encodes CAWSRPGLQGDEQFF.